This section outlines one T cell receptor beta chain sequence together with its context. Its specificity is unknown. This entry belongs to a study of regulatory T cells in long-lasting Graves disease. Study-level points and caveats: There were preferences for TRBV28, TRBJ1-2 and TRBJ2-5 in persistent disease.

Stated time point: newly diagnosed GD, antithyroid drugs for less than 3 months. PBMC-derived RNA was used for the TCR library. Researchers made TCR beta libraries by using iRepertoire HTBI primers and running Arm-PCR on CDR3 regions. TCRdb reprocessed the multiplex PCR reads with MiXCR, giving one entry per CDR3 protein. The sample includes around 320,000 distinct CDR3 sequences, 16% seen only once; the top ten take 25% to 30%. J lost 5 bases, V lost 6 bases, and 14 bases had no gene match. CDR1 LGHDT and CDR2 YNNKEL come from the germline V gene (reference sequence). The CDR3 is 16 residues long. These data were also filed under a second study, of T cells in Graves' hyperthyroidism and ophthalmopathy. This second report adds: Lactation, pregnancy, other autoimmune disease or uncontrolled infection led to exclusion of patients. A model using 13 V-J features told ophthalmopathy apart from stable hyperthyroidism.

This specimen was peripheral blood mononuclear cells (PBMCs), taken at new diagnosis, from a patient treated with antithyroid drugs. The receptor was derived from a man aged 40-49 years with Graves disease. This chain uses TRBV3-1 with TRBJ1-2; 8 nucleotides align to TRBD1. CDR3 residues: CASRRQGAGRLYGYTF. Here the CDR3 DNA reads TGTGCCAGCAGGAGGCAGGGGGCTGGTCGACTATATGGCTACACCTTC.